Listed here are 9 T cell receptor beta chains from one sample, sequenced in a study of T cells in Graves' hyperthyroidism and ophthalmopathy. Amplified regions were TCR beta CDR3 sequences from RNA transcripts. Using the HTBI primer set, a first-round RT-PCR was run on the TCR CDR3. MiXCR, applied by TCRdb to the multiplex PCR reads, yields one record per CDR3 protein. The data contain some 460,000 distinct CDR3 sequences, more than 15% of them singletons. Sequenced: blood. The receptors were sampled from a woman aged 18-29 years with Graves' hyperthyroidism.

This clonotype was detected a few times. The V call is TRBV9, the J call TRBJ1-3, with no clear D. V shed 3 bases and J shed 4 bases, with 8 bases lying between them. Germline assignment: CDR1 SGDLS and CDR2 YYNGEE. The CDR3 consists of 13 residues. CDR3 loop: CASSGLQGNTIYF. CDR3 nucleotides: TGTGCCAGCAGCGGGCTTCAGGGAAACACCATATATTTT.

The chain's CDR3 is CASSYSSSGRRNEQFF. In DNA form, the CDR3 reads TGTGCCAGCAGTTACTCGTCTAGCGGGAGGAGGAATGAGCAGTTCTTC. The chain is built from TRBV6-6 and TRBJ2-1; 11 bases fit TRBD2. Germline CDR1 is MNHNY and CDR2 is SVGAGI (reference sequence). CDR3 length: 16 residues. The trim removed 0 bases at V and 7 bases at J, leaving 5 bases unmatched.

This clonotype was picked up a small number of times. This sequence joins TRBV3-1 and TRBJ2-7, with D unclear. The germline gives CDR1 LGHDT, CDR2 YNNKEL (reference sequence). Trimming took off 4 bases at V and 3 bases at J, with 7 bases between the two ends. This CDR3 is built from 12 residues. The CDR3 reads CASSPSDYEQYF. Here the CDR3 DNA reads TGTGCCAGCAGCCCCTCGGACTACGAGCAGTACTTC.

This clonotype has only a few counts. Compared with germline, one end of the junction differs, possibly owing to a read error. This chain connects TRBV7-7 to TRBJ2-3; D gene unclear. Looked up from germline, CDR1 is SSHAT and CDR2 is FNYEAQ (reference sequence). This CDR3 has 15 residues. This chain's CDR3 is CASSLGQQVTDTQYF. The DNA for the CDR3 is TGTGCTAGCAGCTTGGGCCAACAAGTCACAGATACGCAGTATTTT.

CDR3 amino acids: CASSLDGPGSTPLWEQYF. CDR3 DNA: TGCGCCAGCAGCTTGGATGGGCCCGGCAGCACCCCTCTGTGGGAGCAGTACTTC. The chain carries TRBV5-1 and TRBJ2-7, with D hard to call. The CDR3 length is 18 residues. Trimming pared 0 bases from V and 7 bases from J, leaving 26 bases between. The germline CDR1 and CDR2 sequences are SGHRS and YFSETQ. Full variable domain (outside the CDR3, taken from reference TRBV5-1 and TRBJ2-7): KAGVTQTPRYLIKTRGQQVTLSCSPISGHRSVSWYQQTPGQGLQFLFEYFSETQRNKGNFPGRFSGRQFSNSRSEMNVSTLELGDSALYLCASSLDGPGSTPLWEQYFGPGTRLTVT.

The V call is TRBV7-3, the J call TRBJ2-2; D is ambiguous. This CDR3 comprises 12 residues. Germline CDR1 SGHTA, CDR2 FQGTGA. V shed 4 bases and J shed 4 bases, with 4 bases lying between them. The CDR3 region is CASSSLTGELFF. Here the CDR3 DNA reads TGTGCCAGCAGCTCCCTCACCGGGGAGCTGTTTTTT.

Ten or more counts support this clonotype. The V and J genes are TRBV7-9 and TRBJ2-1; D is perhaps TRBD1 or TRBD2 (7 bases each). From germline, CDR1 is SEHNR and CDR2 FQNEAQ (reference sequence). The CDR3 length is 15 residues. Trimming removed 2 bases from V and 6 bases from J, with 14 bases in between. In DNA form, the CDR3 reads TGTGCCAGCAGCTTATTGCCAGGGGGGGGCAATGAGCAGTTCTTC. Translation: CASSLLPGGGNEQFF. Looking up the rest from reference TRBV7-9 and TRBJ2-1 gives the full variable domain: DTGVSQNPRHKITKRGQNVTFRCDPISEHNRLYWYRQTLGQGPEFLTYFQNEAQLEKSRLLSDRFSAERPKGSFSTLEIQRTEQGDSAMYLCASSLLPGGGNEQFFGPGTRLTVL.

V usage is TRBV7-3 and J usage is TRBJ1-1, with TRBD1 matching over 7 bases. CDR1 and CDR2 from the germline V gene are SGHTA and FQGTGA. This CDR3 comprises 15 residues. V gave up 2 bases and J gave up 4 bases; unmatched junction bases: 7. The CDR3 spells CASSLWVAGGTEAFF. The CDR3 bases are TGTGCCAGCAGCTTATGGGTCGCAGGGGGCACTGAAGCTTTCTTT.

The J gene is TRBJ2-3, the V gene TRBV5-1, with TRBD2 matching 10 bases. This CDR3 region has 15 residues. The V gene's germline CDR1 is SGHRS and CDR2 YFSETQ. V trimming: 4 bases; J trimming: 1 base; junction bases outside the gene matches: 3. The DNA for the CDR3 is TGCGCCAGCAGCAAAGGACTAGCGGGCACAGATACGCAGTATTTT. This translates into CASSKGLAGTDTQYF.